One T cell receptor (beta chain) is described in this entry. This sample was included in a study of blood T cell repertoires in COVID-19. Background on the study: The United States, Italy and Spain provided the acute and convalescent COVID-19 samples.

Authors' analysis steps: Counts of nucleated cells, estimated from reference gene primer amplification, were obtained. The assay was immunoSEQ multiplex PCR, and TCRdb's table has in-frame clones only and misses some. The DNA was the basis for D and trimming; V, J and clone size are from that table. In the table there are 45,000 to 50,000 clones, 82% of which are singletons. J was trimmed by 6 bases and V by 3 bases; bases with no gene match: 9. The V gene's germline CDR1 is SGHTA and CDR2 FQGNSA. CDR3 length equals 15 residues. The sequencing sample was made of peripheral blood. This clonotype was obtained from a man in his forties with acute or convalescent COVID-19. The chain uses TRBV7-2 and TRBJ1-2; 8 bases align to TRBD1. The CDR3 bases are TGTGCCAGCAGCTTTCAGAGGACAGGGAGAGATGGCTACACCTTC. Protein product: CASSFQRTGRDGYTF.